The next 32 T cell receptor beta chains were all read from a single sample in a study of tumor and adjacent non-tumor tissue in lung cancer. No cell sorting was done before RNA was extracted from the tissue. The library came from three nested PCR rounds adapted from ARM-PCR protocols. TCRdb independently ran MiXCR on the multiplex PCR reads; one entry per CDR3 protein. The table records approximately 140,000 distinct CDR3 sequences, 60% to 70% of them present only once. Input material: lung tumor tissue. The receptors were gathered from a man aged 60 to 75 with small cell lung cancer.

Worth noting for this clonotype: Just one base apart from a much larger clone, this may be a read error. The chain joins TRBV28 to TRBJ2-3; TRBD1 might be the D (5 bases). The J call may be faulty, since TRBJ1-5 better matches the DNA end. The CDR3 runs 15 residues. Looked up from germline, CDR1 is MDHEN and CDR2 is SYDVKM. The CDR3 sequence is CASSFGGLRTDTQHF. As DNA, the CDR3 is TGTGCCAGCAGTTTTGGGGGATTGCGCACAGATACGCAGCATTTT.

About this clonotype: Germline and junction disagree at one end, which may indicate a read error. The chain links TRBV7-8 to TRBJ2-7; TRBD1 matches 11 bases. Germline lookup yields CDR1 SGHVS and CDR2 FQNEAQ. The CDR3 is 15 residues long. The CDR3 loop is CASNLLGQGAGKQYF. The CDR3 DNA is TGTGCCAGCAACTTATTAGGACAGGGGGCTGGTAAGCAGTACTTC.

CDR3: CSASPWTNEKLFF. In DNA, the CDR3 is TGCAGTGCCAGCCCATGGACTAATGAAAAACTGTTTTTT. The chain couples TRBV20-1 to TRBJ1-4; D unresolved. The CDR3 is 13 amino acids. Trimming removed 6 bases from V and 2 bases from J, with 10 bases in between. The germline V gene encodes CDR1 DFQATT and CDR2 SNEGSKA (reference sequence).

This clonotype was recorded at least ten times. V and J are TRBV11-3 and TRBJ2-5; D is unresolved. Per the germline V gene, CDR1 is SGHNT and CDR2 is YENEEA. The CDR3 loop spans 12 amino acids. With 3 bases removed from V and 5 bases from J, the gap between germline ends came to 7 bases. CDR3 amino acids: CASSFIGETQYF. The CDR3 DNA reads TGTGCCAGCAGCTTTATTGGGGAGACCCAGTACTTC. Looking up the rest from reference TRBV11-3 and TRBJ2-5 gives the full variable domain: EAGVVQSPRYKIIEKKQPVAFWCNPISGHNTLYWYLQNLGQGPELLIRYENEEAVDDSQLPKDRFSAERLKGVDSTLKIQPAELGDSAVYLCASSFIGETQYFGPGTRLLVL.

Points on this clonotype: It may be a read error: a sequence one base away is much more abundant. This chain joins TRBV20-1 and TRBJ2-5, with D possibly matching TRBD1 (6 bases). This CDR3 has 14 amino acids. Looked up from germline, CDR1 is DFQATT and CDR2 is SNEGSKA (reference sequence). V lost 5 bases and J lost 5, with 18 bases in between. CDR3 in DNA: TGCAGTGCTGCATGTTTGGCAGGGGTGGAGACCCAGTACTTC. Translated: CSAACLAGVETQYF.

In this sample, this clonotype turned up a few times. This chain uses TRBV29-1 with TRBJ2-6; a weak D match, TRBD1 (6 bases). Germline CDR1 reads SQVTM; CDR2 reads ANQGSEA. This CDR3 is 14 amino acids long. Trimming removed 6 bases at V and 3 bases at J, with 12 bases between. CDR3 sequence: CSVGAGIGANVLTF. As DNA, the CDR3 is TGCAGCGTGGGGGCAGGGATTGGGGCCAACGTCCTGACTTTC.

This clonotype was seen many times. The chain employs TRBV11-2 and TRBJ2-7; 10 nucleotides match TRBD1. The CDR3 is made up of 14 amino acids. Trimming cost V 5 bases and J 4 bases; bases outside gene matches: 5. The germline V gene has CDR1 SGHAT and CDR2 FQNNGV. The CDR3 protein is CASSIRQGAYEQYF. In DNA, the CDR3 is TGTGCCAGCAGCATCAGACAGGGGGCTTACGAGCAGTACTTC.

This clonotype was observed at least ten times. This rearrangement joins TRBV12-3 or TRBV12-4 to TRBJ2-3, with D possibly matching TRBD2 (6 bases). There are 15 residues in the CDR3. The V gene lost 2 bases and the J gene lost 6 bases, with 15 bases spanning the gap. The CDR3 loop reads CASSLPGSGSDTQYF. The CDR3 nucleotides are TGTGCCAGCAGTTTACCCGGGAGCGGTTCTGATACGCAGTATTTT.

This clonotype showed up many times. The chain has TRBV6-6 and TRBJ1-1; 11 positions agree with TRBD1. The ends lost 4 bases at V and 11 bases at J; junction bases unmatched: 9. In germline, CDR1 is MNHNY, CDR2 SVGAGI (reference sequence). This CDR3 is 14 amino acids long. In nucleotides, the CDR3 is TGTGCCAGCAGTTTCTACGGACAGGGGGCAGAGGCTTTCTTT. Translation: CASSFYGQGAEAFF.

The genes are TRBV5-4 and TRBJ2-2, with 10 bases fitting TRBD2. With V trimmed by 5 bases and J by 4 bases, 8 bases remained unmatched. Germline assignment: CDR1 SGHNT and CDR2 YYREEE (reference sequence). This CDR3 is 16 amino acids long. The CDR3, as DNA: TGTGCCAGCAGTTTTGCTAGCGGGAGATCCACCGGGGAGCTGTTTTTT. This gives the protein CASSFASGRSTGELFF.

Concerning this clonotype itself: Given a much more abundant clone one base away, this may be a read error. J is TRBJ2-7 and V is TRBV28; D not resolved. The CDR3 covers 12 residues. Germline V CDR1 and CDR2: MDHEN, SYDVKM. CDR3 residues: CASSLRVPPLCF. The CDR3 DNA reads TGTGCCAGCAGTTTAAGGGTCCCCCCCCTGTGCTTC.

As concerns this clonotype: Just one base apart from a much larger clone, this may be a read error. The chain employs TRBV28 and TRBJ2-1; D unresolved. The germline V and J ends were trimmed by 5 bases and 15 bases, with 11 bases remaining between them. The CDR3 has 10 amino acids. The germline V gene encodes CDR1 MDHEN and CDR2 SYDVKM. This CDR3 is CASSGILRFF. DNA for the CDR3: TGTGCCAGCAGTGGTATACTGCGGTTCTTC. The variable domain in full, completed from reference TRBV28 and TRBJ2-1, reads DVKVTQSSRYLVKRTGEKVFLECVQDMDHENMFWYRQDPGLGLRLIYFSYDVKMKEKGDIPEGYSVSREKKERFSLILESASTNQTSMYLCASSGILRFFGPGTRLTVL.

This clonotype was observed a handful of times. This chain uses TRBV6-1 with TRBJ2-3; 9 nucleotides align to TRBD2. The CDR3 length is 15 residues. Germline V gives CDR1 MNHNS, CDR2 SASEGT. V lost 6 bases to trimming and J lost 3 bases; unmatched junction nucleotides: 7. The CDR3 coding sequence is TGTGCCAGCAGCGGCCAACTAGCGGGTACAGATACGCAGTATTTT. Translation: CASSGQLAGTDTQYF.

A note on this clonotype: A read error may explain this, as a much larger clone is one base away. The chain uses TRBV20-1 and TRBJ1-4, with a possible D match to TRBD1 (5 bases). The germline V gene encodes CDR1 DFQATT and CDR2 SNEGSKA (reference sequence). The CDR3 length is 14 residues. The DNA for the CDR3 is TGCAATGCTAGAGTGTGGGGGACTAATGAAAAACTGTTTTTT. Protein sequence: CNARVWGTNEKLFF.

Concerning this clonotype itself: The conserved closing phenylalanine or tryptophan is absent in this CDR3, likely reflecting a read error. The genes are TRBV11-2 and TRBJ1-1; D gene ambiguous. Germline V gives CDR1 SGHAT, CDR2 FQNNGV. CDR3 length equals 11 residues. V was shortened by 6 bases and J by 10 bases, with 12 bases between the two germline ends. CDR3 DNA: TGTGCCAGCAGATCCTCTAGGCTAGCTTTCCTT. It translates to CASRSSRLAFL.

In its sample, this clonotype was seen a few times. A much more abundant neighbour one base away suggests this may be a read error. This chain connects TRBV6-5 to TRBJ1-2; tentative D call: TRBD1 (6 bases). There are 13 residues in the CDR3. The germline V gene has CDR1 MNHEY and CDR2 SVGAGI. CDR3 residues: CASSIRTDYSYTF. The CDR3 region has the DNA TGTGCCAGCAGTATCCGGACAGACTATAGCTACACCTTC.

This clonotype occurred once. This may arise from a read error, as a much more abundant clone is one base away. J is TRBJ2-1 and V is TRBV4-1; 10 bases align to TRBD2. Germline assignment: CDR1 MGHRA and CDR2 YSYEKL. The CDR3 length is 15 residues. The CDR3 DNA is TGCGCCAGAAGCCCGGACGCTAGCGGGAGTATTGAGCAGTTCTTC. It is translated as CARSPDASGSIEQFF.

About this clonotype: An end of the junction does not agree with germline; a read error may underlie this. The rearrangement links TRBV6-4 to TRBJ2-1, with D possibly being TRBD1 (6 bases). The CDR3 consists of 13 residues. Germline lookup yields CDR1 MRHNA and CDR2 SNTAGT. For the CDR3, the DNA is TGTGCCAACAGTGGAACAGGGTTAGGCGAGCAGTTCTTC. It codes for CANSGTGLGEQFF.

There are many counts of this clonotype. This chain uses TRBV20-1 with TRBJ2-1; 13 bases align to TRBD2. V lost 0 bases, J lost 7 bases, and 6 bases stayed unmatched. The CDR3 runs to 16 residues. Germline CDR1 DFQATT, CDR2 SNEGSKA (reference sequence). Here the CDR3 reads CSARDPLAGGPNEQFF. CDR3 nucleotides: TGCAGTGCTAGAGACCCACTAGCGGGAGGGCCAAATGAGCAGTTCTTC.

The rearrangement links TRBV6-2 or TRBV6-3 to TRBJ2-1; 7 positions match TRBD2. The trim removed 4 bases at V and 15 bases at J, leaving 12 bases unmatched. CDR3 length: 13 residues. Per germline, CDR1 MNHEY and CDR2 SVGEGT. The CDR3 DNA follows: TGTGCCAGCAGTTGGCGGGGGTACAATGAGTGGTTCTTC. This gives the protein CASSWRGYNEWFF.

Comment on this clonotype: The germline gene is not matched at one end of the junction; a read error may be the cause. V and J are TRBV20-1 and TRBJ2-2, with 10 bases identical to TRBD1. The CDR3 spans 16 residues. Germline loops: CDR1 DFQATT, CDR2 SNEGSKA (reference sequence). The CDR3 here is CSTAPGQGWVTEELFF. CDR3 sequence (DNA): TGCAGTACTGCTCCGGGACAGGGGTGGGTCACCGAGGAGCTGTTTTTT.

This clonotype was seen at least ten times. This rearrangement joins TRBV20-1 to TRBJ2-7; D is possibly TRBD2 (6 bases). Germline V gives CDR1 DFQATT, CDR2 SNEGSKA (reference sequence). V dropped 2 bases and J dropped 0 bases, with 11 bases sitting between them. The CDR3 length is 14 residues. The CDR3 DNA reads TGCAGTGCTAGACCTGCTAGCGCCTCCTACGAGCAGTACTTC. Its translation is CSARPASASYEQYF.

This clonotype has only a few counts. This chain connects TRBV4-1 to TRBJ1-2, with D perhaps TRBD1 (5 bases). Trimming left V 2 bases short and J 4 bases short, with 11 bases between. The CDR3 is 14 residues long. CDR1 MGHRA and CDR2 YSYEKL come from the germline V gene. CDR3 sequence reads: CASSQYTGSYGYTF. CDR3 DNA sequence: TGCGCCAGCAGCCAATATACAGGAAGCTATGGCTACACCTTC.

About this clonotype itself: A read error may account for a junction end that differs from germline. The gene calls are TRBV5-1 and TRBJ1-1, with 7 bases matching TRBD1. The CDR3 length is 15 residues. Germline V gene lookup returns CDR1 SGHRS and CDR2 YFSETQ. The DNA of the CDR3 is TGCCCCAGCAGCTTGGAAGGGACAGCCAACACTGAAGCTTTCTTT. It translates to CPSSLEGTANTEAFF.

This clonotype has just a few counts. A much more abundant neighbour one base away suggests this may be a read error. The V and J genes are TRBV11-2 and TRBJ2-6; no reliable D call. The CDR3 spans 15 residues. The V gene lost 2 bases and the J gene lost 2 bases, with 7 bases spanning the gap. Germline CDR1 is SGHAT and CDR2 is FQNNGV. CDR3 amino acids: CASSLRPPGANVLTF. The CDR3 DNA reads TGTGCCAGCAGCTTAAGACCCCCTGGGGCCAACGTCCTGACTTTC.

This clonotype was picked up one time. The gene calls are TRBV5-1 and TRBJ2-2; 8 bases are a match to TRBD1. With V trimmed by 0 bases and J by 7 bases, 2 bases remained unmatched. Germline values: CDR1 SGHRS, CDR2 YFSETQ. The CDR3 contains 14 residues. The DNA for the CDR3 is TGCGCCAGCAGCTTGGCAGGGGGCAACGGGGAGCTGTTTTTT. It is translated as CASSLAGGNGELFF. Using reference TRBV5-1 and TRBJ2-2 for the parts outside the CDR3, the full variable domain is KAGVTQTPRYLIKTRGQQVTLSCSPISGHRSVSWYQQTPGQGLQFLFEYFSETQRNKGNFPGRFSGRQFSNSRSEMNVSTLELGDSALYLCASSLAGGNGELFFGEGSRLTVL.

The rearrangement links TRBV20-1 to TRBJ1-1, with no clear D. The CDR3 has 14 amino acids. CDR1 is DFQATT and CDR2 is SNEGSKA in the germline V gene (reference sequence). Trimming stripped 3 bases from V and 1 base from J, with 12 bases between. CDR3 DNA sequence: TGCAGTGCTAGGTACGGAATGGGGAACACTGAAGCTTTCTTT. It codes for CSARYGMGNTEAFF.

As to this clonotype: The conserved final phenylalanine or tryptophan is absent from the CDR3, which likely points to a read error. This chain joins TRBV6-1 and TRBJ2-1; 12 bases line up with TRBD2. The CDR3 runs to 15 residues. The germline V gene has CDR1 MNHNS and CDR2 SASEGT. In nucleotides, the CDR3 is TGTGCCAGCAGCGAAGAGACTAGCGGGGGCAATGAGCAGTTCTTA. The encoded protein is CASSEETSGGNEQFL.

Many counts were recorded for this clonotype. This chain uses TRBV20-1 with TRBJ2-5; no definite D call. Trimming pared 2 bases from V and 4 bases from J, leaving 8 bases between. This CDR3 is built from 12 residues. Per germline, CDR1 DFQATT and CDR2 SNEGSKA (reference sequence). The CDR3 spells CSARMRGETQYF. CDR3 DNA sequence: TGCAGTGCTAGAATGAGAGGAGAGACCCAGTACTTC.

As concerns this clonotype: One base away lies a much larger clone, so this may be a sequencing read error. This chain links TRBV4-1 with TRBJ2-1; TRBD2 agrees at 9 bases. The CDR3 spans 17 residues. Germline V CDR1 and CDR2: MGHRA, YSYEKL. CDR3 sequence reads: CDSSQAFSGSLRNEQFF. CDR3 coding DNA: TGCGACAGCAGCCAGGCCTTTAGCGGGAGTTTAAGGAATGAGCAGTTCTTC.

This chain uses TRBV29-1 with TRBJ2-1; 7 bases match TRBD1. Germline V lookup: CDR1 SQVTM, CDR2 ANQGSEA. The ends lost 7 bases at V and 3 bases at J; junction bases unmatched: 9. CDR3 length: 14 residues. The CDR3 DNA reads TGCAGCGCTAACACAGGGGTGGGCTACAATGAGCAGTTCTTC. Translating it yields CSANTGVGYNEQFF.

As concerns this clonotype: Given a much more abundant clone one base away, this may be a read error. The rearrangement uses TRBV20-1 and TRBJ2-5; D may correspond to TRBD1 or TRBD2 (6 bases each). The CDR3 is made up of 13 amino acids. Germline values: CDR1 DFQATT, CDR2 SNEGSKA (reference sequence). CDR3 coding DNA: TGCAGTGCTAGGCGACCGGGGGCCGAGACCCATTACTTC. Its protein product is CSARRPGAETHYF.